Described below is a single T cell receptor beta chain sequence and its context. The antigen is unknown. The method was immunoSEQ multiplex PCR; TCRdb's version includes in-frame clones alone and lacks a portion of them. The top ten hold around 1.6% of the sample, which has some 65,000 clones, over 70% seen once. CD4+ T cells from unexposed donors were obtained before the COVID-19 pandemic (2011-2018). There are 15 residues in the CDR3. Germline CDR1 GTSNPN, CDR2 SVGIG (reference sequence). The germline V and J ends were trimmed by 2 bases and 0 bases, with 10 bases remaining between them. This entry comes from a study of CD4 T cells in relation to SARS-CoV-2 and coronaviruses. Study results and limitations: According to naive versus memory sequencing, detected responses are memory recall, not newly primed. Crossreactivity was assessed only for spike protein, not other viral proteins.

This clonotype was obtained from a human donor in good health. Sequenced: memory CD4+ T cells from PBMCs. The chain combines TRBV30 with TRBJ1-4; no clear D. In DNA, the CDR3 is TGTGCCTGGAGTACGGGGATTGCAACTAATGAAAAACTGTTTTTT. Its translation: CAWSTGIATNEKLFF.